This T cell receptor (beta chain) comes out of a study of control samples from healthy donors and cancer patients. The data were produced by immunoSEQ multiplex PCR, yet TCRdb's version contains in-frame clones alone and is incomplete. The sample has fewer than 60,000 clones, about 90% seen once. Trimming cost V 3 bases and J 4 bases, with 4 bases left between them. The V gene's germline CDR1 is DFQATT and CDR2 SNEGSKA (reference sequence). This CDR3 spans 11 amino acids. The chain employs TRBV20-1 and TRBJ1-3; D is ambiguous. Sequenced sample: PBMCs. The TCR comes from a woman in her sixties or seventies with lung cancer. For the CDR3, the DNA is TGCAGTGCTAGTCGAGGAAACACCATATATTTT. Translation gives CSASRGNTIYF.